Listed here are 2 T cell receptor beta chains from one sample, sequenced in a study of early T cells in non-severe SARS-CoV-2 infection. Each CDR3 protein gets one entry after TCRdb re-called the 5' RACE reads with MiXCR. The sample shows about 110,000 distinct CDR3 sequences, over 9.5% of them seen only once. The sequenced sample was whole blood, obtained at baseline. These receptors were taken from an adult who was a healthcare worker with PCR-confirmed SARS-CoV-2 infection or an uninfected control (not recorded which).

This clonotype has more than one count but fewer than ten. This chain links TRBV20-1 with TRBJ1-6; perhaps TRBD1 as D (6 bases). The CDR3 is made up of 13 amino acids. CDR1 and CDR2 from the germline V gene are DFQATT and SNEGSKA (reference sequence). The V and J ends lost 4 bases and 6 bases respectively, with 10 bases between them. CDR3 in DNA: TGCAGTGCTACTACAGGGACTAATTCACCCCTCCACTTT. Amino acid sequence: CSATTGTNSPLHF.

V gene TRBV5-1 combines with J gene TRBJ2-1; maybe TRBD1 (6 bases). This CDR3 has 15 residues. The germline V gene has CDR1 SGHRS and CDR2 YFSETQ. V was pared by 1 base and J by 9 bases, with 17 bases between. CDR3 DNA: TGCGCCAGCAGCTTGCTAATGGACAGCGGAGGTGAGCAGTTCTTC. Protein: CASSLLMDSGGEQFF.